This T cell receptor (beta chain) is drawn from a study of technical replicates of blood from a few donors. V lost 5 bases and J 4 bases, leaving 11 bases between the germline ends. CDR3 length: 13 residues. Germline V gives CDR1 SGHDN, CDR2 FVKESK. Sequencing was performed with immunoSEQ multiplex PCR; in TCRdb, only in-frame clones are kept and a portion is missing. The sample has about 66,000 clones, about 90% seen once. The sample taken for sequencing was T cells isolated from PBMCs. The receptor was derived from a human donor in good health. The chain carries TRBV14 and TRBJ1-2; D unresolved. The CDR3 nucleotides read TGTGCCAGCAGCACGCTTGGCATCTATGGCTACACCTTC. Translation: CASSTLGIYGYTF.